This T cell receptor (beta chain) was sequenced for a study of cytomegalovirus exposure and HLA in healthy donors (dated by TCRdb to 2017 to 2019). For the study in its entirety: According to an earlier analysis of a few hundred of the donors, some 180 million T cells yielded 117 million unique TCR beta sequences and approximately 280 Gb of sequence data. Using immunosequencing, the study profiled T cell repertoires from 640 or so subjects and related those repertoires to cytomegalovirus serostatus. A later genetic analysis used genome-wide SNP genotypes for 398 of the 666 donors, treating that subset as a discovery cohort. The number of donors typed differed by locus, with roughly 620-640 for A, B, C, DRB1 and DQB1, around 500 for DQA1, 600 to 610 for DPA1, and some 440 for DPB1. Class I and class II HLA loci were covered by the typing at four-digit resolution. A later analysis re-analyzed previously published TCR beta repertoires from roughly 690 donors and added high-resolution HLA genotyping to study TCR occurrence patterns. Rather than using new phenotypic data, the later analysis identified candidate immune exposures from TCR beta sequences and from how often those sequences occurred across donors. Several DR-DQ haplotypes were handled as single units for association and clustering because linkage in the cohort was strong. Donor age, sex, ethnicity and CMV serostatus were collected together with the repertoire data. The study aimed to test whether cataloging public T cell receptors could reveal signatures of past pathogen exposure. Among roughly 370 genotyped donors of the cohort, an average of around 240,000 unique TCR beta nucleotide sequences were sequenced per donor, around 20% of them non-productive. Roughly 300 gigabases of sequencing data and approximately 85 million unique TCR sequences were included in an early release covering about 700 HLA-typed donors. Every repertoire in the discovery cohort had been generated on one and the same sequencing platform. Along with the approximately 700-subject first cohort, a separate validation cohort of about 110 different subjects was used. An earlier analysis of 500 to 750 of the donors applied high-throughput TCR beta sequencing to assess whether each TCR beta V gene segment acted as functional or pseudogenic. Of the roughly 400 genotyped donors, approximately 82% fell in the genetic ancestry cluster associated with self-reported Caucasian donors. The study combined high-throughput TCR immunosequencing, statistical association of individual TCRs with disease status, and machine learning to predict cytomegalovirus infection status. Beyond this particular receptor, the publication reports: A further reported finding was that TCR beta sequences accurately predicted the HLA-A and HLA-B alleles for most subjects in the first cohort. An association between a missense DCLRE1C variant and V-gene and J-gene trimming of TCR beta chains was found in a later genetic analysis and replicated in an independent cohort. In a later analysis, HLA-associated TCR beta chains showed more clonal expansion and lower generation probabilities than non-associated chains that were equally common. Fewer than 20 rarely observed V segments, including chromosome 9 orphons, were excluded from the earlier analysis of about 600 of the donors because counts were too low. A later analysis reported that several top co-occurrence clusters appeared linked to parvovirus B19, influenza, CMV and Epstein-Barr virus. In both the original and validation cohorts, the classifier was reported to diagnose cytomegalovirus status with high specificity and sensitivity. The cohort was sequenced for TCR beta chains only, and without alpha or paired-chain data the features that could be detected were limited. The study gave a list of around 170 TCR beta chains associated with cytomegalovirus. A few of the identified cytomegalovirus-associated TCR beta chains were confirmed in vitro to be specific for cytomegalovirus antigens. Because some donors lacked HLA typing at each locus, the association tests relied only on the typed subset. When HLA alleles, especially DR and DQ, strongly co-occurred, attributing TCR associations to individual alleles was difficult. A later analysis found that most CMV-associated TCR beta chains appeared HLA-restricted, with HLA associations seemingly driven largely by CMV exposure. In a later analysis, the rate of TCR association differed among HLA loci, with DRB1 alleles having the most associated TCRs and HLA-C alleles having the fewest. Correlated functional status among segregating V segments might reflect linkage disequilibrium, but an unknown experimental factor could not be ruled out. In an earlier analysis of 587 of the donors, most TCR beta V segments were observed in productive rearrangements about 87% or about 30% of the time, broadly matching IMGT annotations. The presence/absence analyses assumed that sequencing depth was roughly uniform across donors, and that assumption may not be true. The only immune exposure information available for the cohort was CMV serostatus. At a false discovery rate of 0.05, a later analysis linked under 20,000 TCR beta sequences to specific HLA alleles. It was suggested by the authors that the approach could potentially be generalized to other disease states and immunological phenotypes. Some IMGT-functional V segments, including TRBV6-2 and TRBV6-3, could not be told apart with the 87-base-pair reads, so those segments were excluded. According to a later genetic analysis, donors in an Asian-associated ancestry cluster had fewer N-insertions in productive TCRs than the approximately 710-donor mean. A cluster of highly shared sequence variants was judged likely to represent a technical artifact of the sequencing pipeline. Most TCR sequences were observed very rarely across donors, whereas some public TCRs were present in many individuals.

Library preparation used the immunoSEQ multiplex PCR assay. A mixture of 60 forward primers for TCR Vbeta segments and 13 reverse primers for TCR Jbeta segments was used in the multiplex PCR. The CDR3 region of rearranged TCR beta genes was amplified from genomic DNA with a multiplex PCR assay. On the Illumina HiSeq System, the amplified TCR beta libraries were sequenced as 87-base-pair reads. Per the authors' processing: In a later analysis, roughly 80 million unique TCR beta chains were counted across the approximately 640 repertoires, and roughly 11 million of these chains were shared by at least two donors. Raw reads were error-corrected and collapsed into unique sequences by a nearest-neighbor algorithm in which closely related sequences were merged to remove PCR and sequencing errors. CDR3 sequences were aligned to IMGT reference sequences to assign V, D and J gene segments. For a sequence to be retained, a match of at least six nucleotides to both a V gene segment and a J gene segment was required. A rearrangement was called productive if the CDR3 had no stop codons and remained in frame with V and J, and every other rearrangement was called non-productive. CDR3 was defined by IMGT convention, running from the second conserved V-encoded cysteine to the conserved J-encoded phenylalanine. The earlier analysis of about 570 of the donors excluded any sequence lacking an unambiguous match to a single V gene segment. In an earlier analysis of some 590 of the donors, a V segment was called functional when productive rearrangements were above 56.7%, and segregating when the standard deviation between donors exceeded 5%. A statistical classification framework was built to diagnose cytomegalovirus status from the catalog of TCR beta chain sequences. A later analysis assigned V and J genes by comparing TCR nucleotide sequences with IMGT/GENE-DB human TR gene sequences. Using the TCRdist pipeline, a later analysis assigned CDR3 sequences along with most-parsimonious VDJ recombination scenarios. In a later analysis, each TCR beta chain was defined by its CDR3 amino acid sequence together with its V-gene family, and reads without a unique V-gene family were excluded. A later analysis removed roughly 590 highly shared, low-generation-probability nucleotide sequences to deal with suspected cross-contamination and a sequencing artifact. For each public chain, a later analysis derived a clonal expansion index from normalized ranks of inferred template counts within each repertoire. In a later analysis, generation probabilities were computed using a VDJ recombination model fitted to out-of-frame rearrangements, and the results were checked against IGoR. Hypergeometric tests were used in a later analysis to score TCR-TCR, TCR-HLA and TCR-CMV co-occurrence, with a repertoire-size bias correction applied to the TCR pairs. False discovery rates were estimated in a later analysis by permuting HLA or CMV assignments 20 times. In a later analysis, co-occurring TCRs were grouped using DBSCAN, and TCRdist sequence similarity was added for clustering within HLA-allele-positive subsets. Co-occurrence clustering excluded repertoires with fewer than 30,000 or more than 120,000 public chains, plus five with anomalous nucleotide sharing. This immuneACCESS table, as held by TCRdb, lists in-frame sequences with V and J called but not all clones. Of the missing ones, under half trace to an unresolved V gene in checked studies; the others have no known cause. V and J calls and clone size are as listed in that table; D and trimming were resolved from the DNA. The record for this sample contains 200,000 to 250,000 clones. The ten largest clonotypes hold about 1% of the sample.

About this clone: Its antigen specificity is not known.

Taken from the germline V gene (reference sequence), the CDR1 and CDR2 loops are DFQATT and SNEGSKA. V gives up 3 bases and J gives up 8 bases, and the segment between their germline ends measures 8 bases. The CDR3 goes from the cysteine to the phenylalanine over 11 residues. This entry keeps only the CDR3 DNA: 33 bases, framed from base 1. In total, roughly 670 healthy bone marrow donors made up the cohort. All cohort members were sampled while nominally healthy, although unrecorded immune exposures were likely present. The donor tested CMV seropositive, placing the donor among the roughly 300 seropositive members of the cohort. Each donor provided a peripheral blood sample, and peripheral blood mononuclear cells were used for TCR beta sequencing. Genomic DNA was extracted from the blood cell samples with the Qiagen DNeasy Blood Extraction Kit.

Sequencing was performed on PBMCs. The origin of this receptor is a girl aged 2 to 10 in good health and CMV-seropositive. The chain uses TRBV20-1 and TRBJ1-5, with no D gene named confidently. The DNA reads as follows: TGCAGTGCTAGCTCTACAGAGCCCCAGCATTTT. The encoded protein is CSASSTEPQHF.